The clone carrying this T cell receptor (beta chain) was recorded once. The J segment lost 0 bases and the V segment lost 3 bases, leaving 4 bases of the junction unmatched. Per germline, CDR1 SNHLY and CDR2 FYNNEI. This CDR3 comprises 15 residues. Here immunoSEQ multiplex PCR was the method, and the copy in TCRdb shows in-frame clones only, minus some. The sample contains about 180,000 clones, around 85% of which appear only once. The data stem from a study of blood T cell repertoires in COVID-19. V usage is TRBV2 and J usage is TRBJ1-2, with 7 bases aligning to TRBD1. The source of this sequence is a man aged 50 to 59 with active or convalescent COVID-19. Specimen: peripheral blood. CDR3 sequence reads: CASSEGDSPNYGYTF. CDR3 nucleotides: TGTGCCAGCAGTGAGGGGGACAGCCCTAACTATGGCTACACCTTC.